This entry lists 26 T cell receptor delta chains sequenced from one sample in a study of gamma delta lymphoproliferative disorders and STAT genes. Genomic DNA from isolated PBMCs served as the sequencing template. TCRdb redid clone calling on the multiplex PCR reads using CATT. The repertoire holds several hundred delta-chain clones, with 5% to 6.5% as singletons. The sample consisted of blood. The source of these receptors is a human donor with gamma-delta T-cell large granular lymphocyte leukemia.

Note on this clone: Given a far larger clone just one base away, this is likely a sequencing read error. Other DNA sequences in this specimen translate into the identical CDR3. The chain couples TRDV2 to TRDJ1, with 13 bases identical to TRDD3. The CDR3 loop spans 19 amino acids. Per germline, CDR1 GEAIGNYY and CDR2 EKD. The CDR3 protein is CACDRITGGYAKGSDKLIF. The CDR3 bases are TGCGCCTGTGACAGGATTACTGGGGGATACGCTAAGGGGTCCGATAAACTCATCTTT.

This clone was picked up a small number of times. The chain joins TRDV1 to TRDJ1; possibly TRDD3 for D (9 bases). This CDR3 spans 20 amino acids. The germline CDR1 and CDR2 sequences are TSWWSYY and QGS. The germline V and J ends were trimmed by 6 bases and 0 bases, with 29 bases remaining between them. DNA for the CDR3: TGTGCTCTTGGCATACCTGACTTCCTACTGGGGATACGGTACACCGATAAACTCATCTTT. Amino acids: CALGIPDFLLGIRYTDKLIF.

Comments on this clone: This likely stems from a read error, as it lies one base from a far larger clone. Other DNA variants within this sample encode the same CDR3. J is TRDJ1 and V is TRDV2, with 13 nucleotides matching TRDD3. Trimming at V came to 0 bases and at J to 2 bases, leaving 8 bases not matched to a gene. The length of the CDR3 is 18 residues. CDR1 GEAIGNYY and CDR2 EKD come from the germline V gene. The CDR3 region is CACDTLTGGYGGTDKLIF. In DNA form, the CDR3 reads TGTGCCTGTGACACCCTTACTGGGGGATACGGTGGGACCGATAAACTCATCTTT.

A note on this clone: This probably arose from a read error, given a far larger clone one base away. Other DNA sequences in this specimen translate into the identical CDR3. This CDR3 reads CACDTLGDTRTDKLIF. The DNA of the CDR3 is TGTGCCTGTGACACCTTGGGAGATACGCGCACCGATAAACTCATCTTT. J is TRDJ1 and V is TRDV2, with D possibly being TRDD3 (6 bases). Germline CDR1 and CDR2: GEAIGNYY and EKD. The CDR3 covers 16 residues. V lost 0 bases and J 1 base, leaving 14 bases between the germline ends.

This clone rates as medium-sized. A far bigger clonotype differs at one base, so this is likely a read error. The chain is built from TRDV2 and TRDJ3; 13 nucleotides line up with TRDD3. This CDR3 comprises 20 residues. Germline CDR1 and CDR2: GEAIGNYY and EKD. The CDR3 region has the DNA TGTGCCTGTGACACCGTTCGGACTGGGGGATACGCCTGGGACGCCCGACAGATGTTTTTC. Translated: CACDTVRTGGYAWDARQMFF.

This clone was seen only a few times. TCRdb's protein for this DNA is that of a much larger clone and differs from the translation at residue 13, likely a read error; the protein shown is the DNA translation. CDR3 residues: CACDTLSTGGYDVDKLIF. CDR3 in DNA: TGTGCCTGTGACACACTCTCTACTGGGGGATACGACGTCGATAAACTCATCTTT. This chain links TRDV2 with TRDJ1; 13 bases agree with TRDD3. Germline V gives CDR1 GEAIGNYY, CDR2 EKD. The CDR3 runs 18 residues. Trimming cost V 1 base and J 4 bases; bases outside gene matches: 11.

On this clone: A far larger clone is only one base removed, so a read error is likely. The same CDR3 is also encoded by other DNA sequences in this sample. V and J are TRDV2 and TRDJ1, with 9 positions matching TRDD3. This CDR3 is built from 16 residues. Germline CDR1 and CDR2: GEAIGNYY and EKD. The CDR3 bases are TGTGCCTGTGACAAACTGGGGGACAGGTACACCGATAAACTCATTTTT. Encoded protein: CACDKLGDRYTDKLIF.

In its sample, this clone ranks as medium-sized. A read error likely explains this, since a far larger clone differs by one base. This sample also contains other DNA sequences that code for the same CDR3. The rearrangement links TRDV2 to TRDJ1; TRDD3 matches at 10 bases. The CDR3 is 19 amino acids. The V segment lost 0 bases and the J segment 4 bases; nucleotides outside the gene matches: 16. CDR1 and CDR2 from the germline V gene are GEAIGNYY and EKD. CDR3 nucleotide sequence: TGTGCCTGTGACACCGTAGAGGGATGGGGGATACAGGCAGGCGATAAACTCATCTTT. Protein sequence: CACDTVEGWGIQAGDKLIF.

With respect to this clone: The protein held in TCRdb is that of a much larger clone and does not match this DNA's translation at residue 4, likely because of a read error; the protein shown is translated from the DNA. This rearrangement joins TRDV2 to TRDJ1; 13 bases fit TRDD3. The CDR3 has 19 residues. Germline V gene data show CDR1 as GEAIGNYY and CDR2 as EKD. The V gene end was trimmed by 5 bases and the J gene end by 3 bases; junction bases not matched to a gene: 17. The CDR3 sequence is CACGRITGGYAKGSDKLIF. In nucleotides, the CDR3 is TGTGCCTGTGGCAGGATTACTGGGGGATACGCTAAGGGGTCCGATAAACTCATCTTT.

This clone was recorded a few times. This likely traces to a read error, being one base from a far larger clone. The same CDR3 can be traced to other DNA sequences in this sample. The V call is TRDV2, the J call TRDJ1; 8 nucleotides agree with TRDD3. Germline V gene lookup returns CDR1 GEAIGNYY and CDR2 EKD. This CDR3 is built from 15 residues. CDR3 loop: CACDRLGVNTDKLIF. CDR3 sequence (DNA): TGTGCCTGTGACCGACTGGGGGTTAACACTGATAAACTCATCTTT.

This clone is labeled as medium-sized. The gene calls are TRAV38-2/DV8 and TRDJ1, with D maybe TRDD3 (5 bases). This CDR3 is 18 amino acids long. With 1 base removed from V and 3 bases from J, the gap between germline ends came to 22 bases. The germline V gene has CDR1 TSESDYY and CDR2 QEAYKQQN. The CDR3: CAYRSYSLWWGGADKLIF. The DNA of the CDR3 is TGTGCTTATAGGAGCTATTCCCTATGGTGGGGAGGTGCCGATAAACTCATCTTT.

By share, this clone counts as medium-sized. A far larger clone is just one base off, so this is likely a read error. The chain has TRDV2 and TRDJ1; 10 nucleotides agree with TRDD3. The CDR3 is made up of 19 amino acids. From germline, CDR1 is GEAIGNYY and CDR2 EKD. CDR3 nucleotide sequence: TGTGCCTGTAACACCGTAGAGGGATGGGGGATACAGGCGGGCGATAAACTCATCTTT. Its protein product is CACNTVEGWGIQAGDKLIF.

This clone has a count of ten or more. The chain is built from TRDV1 and TRDJ1, with 8 bases matching TRDD3. This CDR3 contains 17 residues. The V gene's germline CDR1 is TSWWSYY and CDR2 QGS. V was clipped by 4 bases and J by 3 bases; unmatched bases: 13. Here the CDR3 DNA reads TGTGCTCTTGGGGGTCAGGCCTTCTTGGGGATACCCGATAAACTCATCTTT. It yields the protein CALGGQAFLGIPDKLIF.

As for this clone: A read error likely explains this, since a far larger clone differs by one base. The identical CDR3 is also encoded by other nucleotide sequences in the sample. The rearrangement joins TRDV2 to TRDJ1; the D gene is possibly TRDD3 (5 bases). The CDR3 contains 14 residues. In germline, CDR1 is GEAIGNYY, CDR2 EKD. Trimming removed 6 bases from V and 3 bases from J, with 16 bases in between. The DNA of the CDR3 is TGTGCCTGTAACTCGCTAGGGATCCCCGATAAACTCATCTTT. Translating it yields CACNSLGIPDKLIF.

This clone qualifies as medium-sized. A read error is likely here: a far larger clone is one base away. At the DNA level, this CDR3 is encoded by other sequences in the same sample as well. The chain carries TRDV2 and TRDJ1; 10 nucleotides agree with TRDD3. CDR1 is GEAIGNYY, CDR2 EKD, per germline. There are 19 residues in the CDR3. The V gene end was trimmed by 4 bases and the J gene end by 4 bases; junction bases not matched to a gene: 20. CDR3 amino acids: CACDTVEGWGIQAGDKLIF. The DNA of the CDR3 is TGTGCCTGTGATACCGTAGAGGGATGGGGGATACAGGCGGGCGATAAACTCATCTTT.

A note on this clone: It is unclear where the CDR3 begins or ends on the DNA, so no DNA is shown, and the CDR3 is as TCRdb lists it. V is TRAV29/DV5 and J is TRDJ1; the table's D call, TRDD3, was not checked against the DNA. The CDR3 adds up to 22 amino acids, both ends counted. Germline V gene sequence: CDR1 NSMFDY, CDR2 ISSIKDK. CDR3 region: CSVLLCRLPVGGGLVFTDKLIF.

This clone qualifies as medium-sized (0.01 to 0.1%). Since a far larger clone is one base different, this is likely a read error. The chain joins TRDV2 to TRDJ1; TRDD3 aligns across 8 bases. Germline CDR1 is GEAIGNYY and CDR2 is EKD. This CDR3 region has 19 residues. Trimming took 0 bases from V and 4 from J; bases not matched to a gene: 18. The CDR3 nucleotides are TGTGCCTGTGACACCGTAGAGGGATGGGGGATGCAGGCGGGCGATAAACTCATCTTT. It encodes CACDTVEGWGMQAGDKLIF.

This clone is medium-sized in the sample. A far larger clone is off by one base, so a read error is likely. The chain combines TRDV2 with TRDJ3; 7 positions agree with TRDD3. The CDR3 has 18 amino acids. Looked up from germline, CDR1 is GEAIGNYY and CDR2 is EKD. The CDR3 sequence is CACDSTGEISWDARQMFF. As DNA, the CDR3 is TGTGCCTGTGACTCTACTGGGGAGATCTCCTGGGACGCCCGACAGATGTTTTTC.

This clone was counted only a few times. The likely explanation is a read error, given a far larger clone one base away. Within the sample, other DNA sequences also encode this same CDR3. The chain joins TRDV2 to TRDJ1; 11 bases agree with TRDD3. Germline CDR1 reads GEAIGNYY; CDR2 reads EKD. This CDR3 is built from 16 residues. This chain's CDR3 is CACDTVGDTFDDKLIF. The DNA for the CDR3 is TGTGCCTGCGACACAGTGGGGGATACGTTTGACGATAAACTCATCTTT.

This clone was counted between two and nine times. It may be a read error: a sequence one base away is much more abundant. Other DNA sequences in this specimen translate into the identical CDR3. The chain is built from TRDV2 and TRDJ1, with TRDD3 as a possible D gene (6 bases). Germline CDR1 and CDR2: GEAIGNYY and EKD. V lost 0 bases and J 0 bases, leaving 19 bases between the germline ends. The CDR3 is 18 amino acids. Here the CDR3 reads CACDTVLGLGTNTDKLIF. The CDR3 DNA sequence: TGTGCCTGTGACACCGTGCTCGGTCTGGGGACCAACACCGATAAACTCATCTTT.

This clone was found a few times. One base separates it from a far larger clone, so it is likely a read error. The V and J genes are TRDV2 and TRDJ1; perhaps TRDD3 as D (5 bases). Trimming stripped 0 bases from V and 4 bases from J, with 14 bases between. Germline V gene lookup returns CDR1 GEAIGNYY and CDR2 EKD. The CDR3 consists of 15 residues. CDR3 in amino acids: CACDTVRDRGDKLIF. The CDR3 region has the DNA TGTGCCTGTGACACCGTGAGGGATCGTGGCGATAAACTCATCTTT.

For this clone: This likely stems from a read error, as it lies one base from a far larger clone. The gene calls are TRDV2 and TRDJ1, with TRDD3 matching over 11 bases. The length of the CDR3 is 16 residues. The germline V gene has CDR1 GEAIGNYY and CDR2 EKD. CDR3 sequence reads: CACGTLGDTRTDKLIF. The CDR3 DNA reads TGTGCCTGTGGCACCTTGGGGGATACGCGCACCGATAAACTCATCTTT.

This clone is termed medium-sized. This chain connects TRDV2 to TRDJ1; 9 nucleotides match TRDD3. The CDR3 consists of 18 residues. Germline loops: CDR1 GEAIGNYY, CDR2 EKD. Trimming took 0 bases from V and 0 from J; bases not matched to a gene: 10. The CDR3 region has the DNA TGTGCCTGTGACACCCGATACTGGGGGACTCCGTACACCGATAAACTCATCTTT. Translated, it gives CACDTRYWGTPYTDKLIF.

This clone rates as hyperexpanded. Other DNA sequences in this sample translate to the same CDR3. The CDR3 loop is CACDLLGDGDKLIF. As DNA, the CDR3 is TGTGCCTGTGACCTACTGGGGGATGGCGATAAACTCATCTTT. The chain links TRDV2 to TRDJ1; 10 nucleotides align to TRDD3. Germline assignment: CDR1 GEAIGNYY and CDR2 EKD. V lost 3 bases to trimming and J lost 4 bases; unmatched junction nucleotides: 4. CDR3 length: 14 residues.

About this clone: TCRdb pairs this DNA with a much larger clone's protein that differs at residue 17, likely a read error; the protein shown was translated from the DNA. The V call is TRDV2, the J call TRDJ1; TRDD3 agrees at 13 bases. Germline CDR1 reads GEAIGNYY; CDR2 reads EKD. The CDR3 has 19 amino acids. The CDR3 region has the DNA TGTGCCTGTGACACCGTCACTGGGGGATACGGAAAAGGGGCCGATAAACCCATCTTT. Translated, it gives CACDTVTGGYGKGADKPIF.

This clone was found a few times. The CDR3 nucleotides are TGTGCCTGTGACACACTCTCTACTGGGGAGATCTCCTGGGACACCCGACAGATGTTTTTC. This sequence encodes CACDTLSTGEISWDTRQMFF. This chain uses TRDV2 with TRDJ3; 7 bases match TRDD3. Germline V CDR1 and CDR2: GEAIGNYY, EKD. The CDR3 is 20 amino acids. V trimming: 1 base; J trimming: 0 bases; junction bases outside the gene matches: 11.